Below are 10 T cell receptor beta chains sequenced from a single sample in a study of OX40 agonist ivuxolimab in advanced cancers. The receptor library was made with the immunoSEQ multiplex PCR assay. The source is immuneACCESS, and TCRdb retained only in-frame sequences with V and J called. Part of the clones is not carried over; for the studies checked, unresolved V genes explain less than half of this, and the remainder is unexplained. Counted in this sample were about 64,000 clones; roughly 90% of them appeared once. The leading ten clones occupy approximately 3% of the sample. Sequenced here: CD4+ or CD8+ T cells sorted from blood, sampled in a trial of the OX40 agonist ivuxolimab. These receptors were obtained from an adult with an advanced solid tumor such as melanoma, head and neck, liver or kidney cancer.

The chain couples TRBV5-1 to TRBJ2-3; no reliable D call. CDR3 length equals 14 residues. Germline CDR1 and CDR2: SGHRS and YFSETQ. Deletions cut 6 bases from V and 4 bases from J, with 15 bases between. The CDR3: CASTGSGFSDTQYF. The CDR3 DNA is TGCGCCAGCACAGGCTCCGGGTTTTCAGATACGCAGTATTTT.

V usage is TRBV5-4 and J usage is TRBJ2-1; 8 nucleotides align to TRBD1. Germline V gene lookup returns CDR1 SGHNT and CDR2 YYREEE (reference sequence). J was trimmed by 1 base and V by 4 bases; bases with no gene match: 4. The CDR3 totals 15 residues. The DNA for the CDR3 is TGTGCCAGCAGCCTCGGACAGGGTTCCTACAATGAGCAGTTCTTC. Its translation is CASSLGQGSYNEQFF.

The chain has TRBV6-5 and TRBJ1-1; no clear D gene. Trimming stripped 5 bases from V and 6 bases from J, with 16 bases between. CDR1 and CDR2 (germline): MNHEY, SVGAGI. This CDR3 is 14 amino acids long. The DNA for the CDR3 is TGTGCCAGCAGTACTAGACGGAATCGGGCTGAAGCTTTCTTT. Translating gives CASSTRRNRAEAFF.

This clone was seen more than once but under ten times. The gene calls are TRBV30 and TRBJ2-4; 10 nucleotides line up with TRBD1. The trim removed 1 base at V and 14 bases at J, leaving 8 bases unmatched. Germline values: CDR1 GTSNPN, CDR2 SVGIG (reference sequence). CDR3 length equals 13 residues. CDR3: CAWSGGKDRGEYF. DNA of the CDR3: TGTGCCTGGAGTGGAGGGAAGGACAGGGGGGAGTACTTC.

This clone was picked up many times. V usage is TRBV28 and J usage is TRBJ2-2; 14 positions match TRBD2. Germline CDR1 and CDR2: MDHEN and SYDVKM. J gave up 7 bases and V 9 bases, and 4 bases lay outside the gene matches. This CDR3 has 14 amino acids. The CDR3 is CASGTSGRSGELFF. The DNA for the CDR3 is TGTGCCAGTGGGACTAGCGGGAGAAGCGGGGAGCTGTTTTTT.

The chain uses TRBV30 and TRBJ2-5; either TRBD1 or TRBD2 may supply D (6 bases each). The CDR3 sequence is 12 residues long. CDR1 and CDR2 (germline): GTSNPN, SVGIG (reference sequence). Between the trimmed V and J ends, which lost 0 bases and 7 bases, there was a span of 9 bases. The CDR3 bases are TGTGCCTGGAGTGTAGGGGGAGGGACCCAGTACTTC. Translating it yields CAWSVGGGTQYF.

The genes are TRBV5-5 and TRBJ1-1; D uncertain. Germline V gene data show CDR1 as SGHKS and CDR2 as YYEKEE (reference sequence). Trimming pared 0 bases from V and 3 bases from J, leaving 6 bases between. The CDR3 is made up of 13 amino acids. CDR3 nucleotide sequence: TGTGCCAGCAGCTTGGAGGTCTACACTGAAGCTTTCTTT. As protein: CASSLEVYTEAFF.

This CDR3 reads CASSRITLGEKLFF. CDR3 DNA: TGTGCCAGTAGTAGAATTACGTTGGGAGAAAAACTGTTTTTT. This chain connects TRBV19 to TRBJ1-4; unclear D gene. The V gene lost 4 bases and the J gene lost 8 bases, with 14 bases spanning the gap. CDR1 LNHDA and CDR2 SQIVND come from the germline V gene (reference sequence). This CDR3 is 14 amino acids long.

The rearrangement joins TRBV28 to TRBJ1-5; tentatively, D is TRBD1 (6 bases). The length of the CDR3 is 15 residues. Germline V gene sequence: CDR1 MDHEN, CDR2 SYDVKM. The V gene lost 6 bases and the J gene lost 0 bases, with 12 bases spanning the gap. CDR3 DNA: TGTGCCAGCAGGATCACAGGGAGTAGCAATCAGCCCCAGCATTTT. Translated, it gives CASRITGSSNQPQHF.

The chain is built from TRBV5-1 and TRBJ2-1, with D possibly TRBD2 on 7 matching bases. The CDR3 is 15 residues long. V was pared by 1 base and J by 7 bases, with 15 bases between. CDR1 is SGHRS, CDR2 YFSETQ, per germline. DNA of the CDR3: TGCGCCAGCAGCTTGATACAGGGAGGGAGGAATGAGCAGTTCTTC. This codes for CASSLIQGGRNEQFF.